The TCR beta chain described here comes from a study of cytomegalovirus exposure and HLA in healthy donors. Study-level information: Inside one of the first data releases sat about 85 million unique TCRs taken from HLA-typed donors.

This clone is a singleton in its sample. The CDR3 runs 12 residues. The germline V gene encodes CDR1 MNHEY and CDR2 SVGAGI. V lost 10 bases to trimming and J lost 8 bases, with 17 bases between them. A multiplex PCR was run with 60 Vbeta primers and 13 Jbeta primers. Profiled with immunoSEQ multiplex PCR; TCRdb holds only in-frame clones, not every one. The table shows roughly 150,000 clones, with 76% occurring only once. The TCR comes from a woman between 40 and 50 years old in good health and CMV-seronegative. Sequencing used PBMCs. The chain recombines TRBV6-5 with TRBJ1-2, with D perhaps matching TRBD1 (5 bases). The CDR3 nucleotides read TGTGCCACCTCACCACCGGGGGGAGGCTACACCTTC. Translated, it gives CATSPPGGGYTF.